The present T cell receptor beta chain was sequenced within a study of blood T cell repertoires in COVID-19. Study as a whole: Whether acute or convalescent, the COVID-19 samples came from the United States, Italy and Spain. PBMCs, B-cell-depleted T cells, or T cells were the source of the cDNA or gDNA that made up the material.

CDR1 and CDR2 from the germline V gene are MGHDK and SYGVNS. The CDR3 covers 18 residues. The trim removed 5 bases at V and 3 bases at J, leaving 18 bases unmatched. Original handling: The authors estimated nucleated cell counts from reference gene primer amplification. Clones were sequenced by immunoSEQ multiplex PCR, and TCRdb holds only the in-frame ones, with some missing. V, J and clone size are taken as reported in that table, and D and trimming were inferred from the DNA itself. The repertoire holds under 200,000 clones, with approximately 91% as singletons. The chain joins TRBV25-1 to TRBJ1-2; 7 bases align to TRBD1. The sequencing input was peripheral blood. The sequence was obtained from a man aged 50-60 years with acute or convalescent COVID-19. The CDR3, as DNA: TGTGCCAGCAGTCAAATCTCAATCCCCCGAGGGGGCGACTATGGCTACACCTTC. As protein: CASSQISIPRGGDYGYTF.